This TCR beta chain was captured by sequencing in a study of blood T cells in healthy people across ages. Study-wide results and caveats: Roughly linear age-related decline in beta diversity appeared, significant by age about 40.

A J-beta primer mix and a sample-barcoded 5' primer were used in a second PCR of about 7 to 11 cycles. With 12 random nucleotides, a template-switch adaptor tagged each individual cDNA molecule. The yield of each sample was at least 2.5 million CDR3-containing paired-end reads. MiXCR, applied by TCRdb to the 5' RACE reads, yields one record per CDR3 protein. This sample carries around 1,500,000 distinct CDR3 sequences, under 30% of them seen once, and the ten largest clones take 7.7%. Germline V gene data show CDR1 as SGHTA and CDR2 as FQGNSA. The CDR3 is made up of 13 amino acids. This clonotype was found many times. The antigen is not known. Its ends do not fully match the called genes, so a read error is possible.

Sequenced sample: blood. This clonotype was obtained from a woman under 40 in good health. The rearrangement uses TRBV7-2 and TRBJ1-2; D is undetermined. The CDR3 region has the DNA TGCGCCAGCAGCCTGGACGGCCGCTATGGCTACACCTTC. Amino acids: CASSLDGRYGYTF.